These 2 T cell receptor beta chains share one sample of origin, sequenced in a study of technical replicates of blood from a handful of donors. Libraries were prepared by immunoSEQ multiplex PCR; TCRdb keeps only in-frame clonotypes and omits some of them. The sample consists of tens of thousands of clones, 90% of them appearing once. Source material: PBMCs. The receptors come from a human donor in good health. Some clones in this sample may be carry-over from other donors' samples.

This chain connects TRBV5-1 to TRBJ1-1, with D possibly matching TRBD1 (6 bases). The V gene's germline CDR1 is SGHRS and CDR2 YFSETQ. V was cut by 1 base and J by 10 bases, with 11 bases left in between. This CDR3 comprises 12 residues. The CDR3: CASSLLGGVAFF. DNA for the CDR3: TGCGCCAGCAGCTTGTTAGGGGGTGTAGCTTTCTTT.

V usage is TRBV7-2 and J usage is TRBJ1-1; D ambiguous. The CDR3 runs to 14 residues. The germline gives CDR1 SGHTA, CDR2 FQGNSA. V was trimmed by 3 bases and J by 1 base, leaving 9 bases between them. In DNA, the CDR3 is TGTGCCAGCAGCTTTGGGCAGGCGAACACTGAAGCTTTCTTT. It encodes CASSFGQANTEAFF.